This T cell receptor (beta chain) emerged from a study of PD-1 blockade in classical Hodgkin lymphoma. Study outcomes and limitations: While CD8+ TCR diversity did not rise significantly by C4D1, CD4+ TCR diversity did.

Only in-frame clones appear in the TCRdb table, and some are missing; sequencing was by immunoSEQ multiplex PCR. Of approximately 93,000 clones detected, over 75% appear once; the ten largest clones hold about a tenth. The CDR3 loop spans 16 amino acids. J lost 7 bases, V lost 0 bases, and 8 bases had no gene match. Germline CDR1 KGHSH, CDR2 LQKENI. A remark on this clone: The target antigen is unknown.

As to time point: cycle 4 day 1 (C4D1), after five to seven weeks of nivolumab. Each patient relapsed following autologous stem cell transplantation, and prior brentuximab vedotin exposure differed. The sequence was collected from a human donor with classical Hodgkin lymphoma. The specimen comprised peripheral blood mononuclear cells (PBMCs), sampled before the fourth cycle of nivolumab. The rearrangement joins TRBV18 to TRBJ1-4, with 7 bases matching TRBD1. The CDR3 sequence is CASSPPWVDRVEKLFF. CDR3 nucleotides: TGTGCCAGCTCACCACCTTGGGTAGACAGGGTTGAAAAACTGTTTTTT.